These 10 T cell receptor beta chains were all obtained from the same sample, sequenced in a study of CD8+ T cells in alopecia areata. Treatment of the sample: oral pan-JAK inhibitor, 5-10 mg twice daily. Following RNA extraction, reverse transcription yielded cDNA that acted as the sequencing template. Method: immunoSEQ multiplex PCR; TCRdb's copy keeps in-frame clones and lacks some. The sample contains around 140,000 clones, 86% of which appear only once. The specimen was CD8+ T cells sorted from blood, collected at week 4, from a patient treated with tofacitinib. The source is a human donor with alopecia areata.

The J gene is TRBJ2-1, the V gene TRBV4-1, with D perhaps matching TRBD2 (5 bases). Trimming took off 4 bases at V and 6 bases at J, with 16 bases between the two ends. The CDR3 length is 15 residues. Per the germline V gene, CDR1 is MGHRA and CDR2 is YSYEKL. In nucleotides, the CDR3 is TGCGCCAGCAGCCCCAAGGGAGTCTTTGTCAATGAGCAGTTCTTC. Translation gives CASSPKGVFVNEQFF.

This clone has just a few counts. The chain links TRBV15 to TRBJ2-4; TRBD1 matches at 7 bases. CDR3 length: 15 amino acids. Germline CDR1 is LNHNV and CDR2 is YYDKDF (reference sequence). J gave up 5 bases and V 5 bases, and 9 bases lay outside the gene matches. The CDR3 DNA reads as TGTGCCACCAGCGGAGCGAGGACAGGAGAAAACATTCAGTACTTC. Its protein product is CATSGARTGENIQYF. Variable domain in full (rest from reference TRBV15 and TRBJ2-4): DAMVIQNPRYQVTQFGKPVTLSCSQTLNHNVMYWYQQKSSQAPKLLFHYYDKDFNNEADTPDNFQSRRPNTSFCFLDIRSPGLGDTAMYLCATSGARTGENIQYFGAGTRLSVL.

The chain recombines TRBV18 with TRBJ1-5; 8 positions match TRBD1. J gave up 3 bases and V 3 bases, and 16 bases lay outside the gene matches. In germline, CDR1 is KGHSH, CDR2 LQKENI. There are 19 residues in the CDR3. CDR3 nucleotide sequence: TGTGCCAGCTCACCCTCCGACAGGGGCAACTTCGGGATCAATCAGCCCCAGCATTTT. It codes for CASSPSDRGNFGINQPQHF.

The chain is built from TRBV10-3 and TRBJ2-7, with TRBD1 as a possible D gene (6 bases). The germline V gene has CDR1 ENHRY and CDR2 SYGVKD. This CDR3 is 14 amino acids long. Trimming cost V 4 bases and J 2 bases, with 12 bases left between them. The CDR3 loop is CAISGPAGAYEQYF. As DNA, the CDR3 is TGTGCCATCAGTGGTCCGGCAGGGGCCTACGAGCAGTACTTC.

V is TRBV11-2 and J is TRBJ1-1; D remains unclear. Germline V gene lookup returns CDR1 SGHAT and CDR2 FQNNGV. The CDR3 totals 13 residues. V lost 4 bases to trimming and J lost 10 bases, with 16 bases between them. This chain's CDR3 is CASSSILPEAAFF. The CDR3, as DNA: TGTGCCAGCAGCTCTATCCTCCCAGAGGCAGCTTTCTTT. The variable domain in full, with the rest retrieved from reference TRBV11-2 and TRBJ1-1, is EAGVAQSPRYKIIEKRQSVAFWCNPISGHATLYWYQQILGQGPKLLIQFQNNGVVDDSQLPKDRFSAERLKGVDSTLKIQPAKLEDSAVYLCASSSILPEAAFFGQGTRLTVV.

The chain carries TRBV19 and TRBJ2-5; D is possibly TRBD1 or TRBD2 (5 bases each). This CDR3 has 16 residues. Germline CDR1 reads LNHDA; CDR2 reads SQIVND (reference sequence). V dropped 11 bases and J dropped 5 bases, with 27 bases sitting between them. The CDR3 reads CAACRGSLVTAETQYF. DNA of the CDR3: TGTGCCGCCTGCCGGGGCAGTTTAGTGACAGCGGAGACCCAGTACTTC.

The chain uses TRBV25-1 and TRBJ1-1; D is perhaps TRBD1 (5 bases). Between the trimmed V and J ends, which lost 8 bases and 2 bases, there was a span of 9 bases. The CDR3 extends over 12 amino acids. Germline V gene sequence: CDR1 MGHDK, CDR2 SYGVNS. CDR3 region: CASGTVNTEAFF. CDR3 nucleotide sequence: TGTGCCAGCGGGACGGTTAACACTGAAGCTTTCTTT. Using reference TRBV25-1 and TRBJ1-1 for the parts outside the CDR3, the full variable domain is EADIYQTPRYLVIGTGKKITLECSQTMGHDKMYWYQQDPGMELHLIHYSYGVNSTEKGDLSSESTVSRIRTEHFPLTLESARPSHTSQYLCASGTVNTEAFFGQGTRLTVV.

This clone was picked up one time. The chain couples TRBV6-5 to TRBJ2-7, with a tentative D call TRBD1 (5 bases). The CDR3 sequence is 11 residues long. Trimming cost V 8 bases and J 5 bases, with 10 bases left between them. Germline V CDR1 and CDR2: MNHEY, SVGAGI. CDR3 amino acids: CASGRAHEQYF. CDR3 bases: TGTGCCAGCGGCAGGGCCCACGAGCAGTACTTC.

V and J are TRBV29-1 and TRBJ2-1, with D perhaps matching TRBD2 (6 bases). Germline CDR1 is SQVTM and CDR2 is ANQGSEA. This CDR3 has 11 amino acids. V lost 3 bases and J 9 bases, leaving 9 bases between the germline ends. The CDR3 is CSVDRAGEQFF. Here the CDR3 DNA reads TGCAGCGTTGATCGAGCGGGTGAGCAGTTCTTC.

This clone was counted only a few times. The chain has TRBV27 and TRBJ2-7; D remains unclear. This CDR3 spans 12 amino acids. Trimming shortened V by 8 bases and J by 5 bases, and 13 bases separated the two germline ends. In germline, CDR1 is MNHEY, CDR2 SMNVEV (reference sequence). CDR3 amino acids: CASGYPFDEQYF. As DNA, the CDR3 is TGTGCCAGCGGATACCCCTTTGACGAGCAGTACTTC.